These T cell receptor beta chains were read from a single sample in a study of blood T cell repertoires in COVID-19. Profiling relied on immunoSEQ multiplex PCR, and the TCRdb table lists in-frame clones only, not all of them. The sample has approximately 45,000 clones; around 85% are singletons. The source material was peripheral blood. These receptors were taken from a human donor in a cohort sampled during active COVID-19. Each CDR3 is given without its conserved first and last residue.

V gene	J gene	CDR3 protein
TRBV6-5	TRBJ1-2	ASSSAEGKTYGYT
TRBV6-2/TRBV6-3	TRBJ2-1	ASSWTGLSYNEQF
TRBV5-6	TRBJ1-2	ASSSTGGYGYT
TRBV6-5	TRBJ1-1	ASSYSRNTEAF
TRBV6-5	TRBJ2-7	ASRNYEQY
TRBV3-1/TRBV3-2	TRBJ2-3	ASRRTSGRAIDTQY
TRBV5-1	TRBJ2-5	ASSLVRGQIWEETQY
TRBV28	TRBJ2-5	ASSRTGGVWETQY
TRBV11-2	TRBJ2-7	ASSLAGGPPYEQY
TRBV7-6	TRBJ2-5	ASSFRWANQETQY
TRBV18	TRBJ1-1	ASSGQGGTEAF
TRBV29-1	TRBJ1-2	SAGQSNYGYT
TRBV19	TRBJ2-1	ASSIGGELNEQF
TRBV20-1	TRBJ2-7	SASLGGAHEQY
TRBV28	TRBJ2-6	ASGSQGVLSGANVLT
TRBV18	TRBJ2-1	ASSPRTGMENEQF
TRBV10-3	TRBJ2-7	ATTDRDGEQY
TRBV5-5	TRBJ1-2	ASSLPGGRGYT
TRBV7-6	TRBJ2-3	ASSLGGGVGDTQY
TRBV5-6	TRBJ2-7	ASRYRTSGSYEQY
TRBV15	TRBJ2-7	ATRTTGSNEQY